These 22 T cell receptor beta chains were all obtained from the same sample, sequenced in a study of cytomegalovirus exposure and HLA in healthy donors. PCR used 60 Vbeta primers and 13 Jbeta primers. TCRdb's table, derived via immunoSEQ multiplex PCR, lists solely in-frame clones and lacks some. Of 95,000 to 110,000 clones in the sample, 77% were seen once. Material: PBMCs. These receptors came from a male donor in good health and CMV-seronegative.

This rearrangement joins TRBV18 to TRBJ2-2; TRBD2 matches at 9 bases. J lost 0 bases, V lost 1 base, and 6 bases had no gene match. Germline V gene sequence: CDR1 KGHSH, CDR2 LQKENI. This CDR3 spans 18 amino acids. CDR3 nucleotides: TGTGCCAGCTCACCACTGGCGGGAGGGGCCTCGAACACCGGGGAGCTGTTTTTT. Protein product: CASSPLAGGASNTGELFF.

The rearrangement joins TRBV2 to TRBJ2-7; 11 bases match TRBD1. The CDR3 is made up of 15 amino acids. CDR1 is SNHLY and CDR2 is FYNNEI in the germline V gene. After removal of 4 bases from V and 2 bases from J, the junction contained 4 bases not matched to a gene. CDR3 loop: CASSGGQGGPYEQYF. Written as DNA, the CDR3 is TGTGCCAGCAGTGGGGGACAGGGGGGCCCCTACGAGCAGTACTTC.

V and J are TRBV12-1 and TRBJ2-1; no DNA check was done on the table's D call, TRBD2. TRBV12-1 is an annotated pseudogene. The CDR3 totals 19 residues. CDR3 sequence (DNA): TGTGCCAGCAGCCATACTCCAAACGAACGACCGGGTGAGTACAATGAGCAGTTCTTC. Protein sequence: CASSHTPNERPGEYNEQFF.

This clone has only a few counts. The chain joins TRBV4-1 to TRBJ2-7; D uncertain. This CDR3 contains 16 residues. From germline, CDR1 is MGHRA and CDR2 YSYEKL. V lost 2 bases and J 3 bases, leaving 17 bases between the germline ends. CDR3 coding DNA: TGCGCCAGCAGCCAACCATCCGGTGATTATTTCTACGAGCAGTACTTC. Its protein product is CASSQPSGDYFYEQYF.

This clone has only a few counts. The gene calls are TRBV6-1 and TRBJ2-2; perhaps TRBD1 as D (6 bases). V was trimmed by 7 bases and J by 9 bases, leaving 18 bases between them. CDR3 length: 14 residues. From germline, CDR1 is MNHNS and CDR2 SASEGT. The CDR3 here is CASTLDRFGRELFF. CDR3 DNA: TGTGCCAGCACCCTCGACAGGTTTGGGAGGGAGCTGTTTTTT.

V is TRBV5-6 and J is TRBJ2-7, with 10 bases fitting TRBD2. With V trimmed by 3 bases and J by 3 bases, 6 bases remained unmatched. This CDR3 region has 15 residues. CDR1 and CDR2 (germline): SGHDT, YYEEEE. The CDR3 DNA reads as TGTGCCAGCAGCTGGAGGACTAGCGGATACTACGAGCAGTACTTC. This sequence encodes CASSWRTSGYYEQYF.

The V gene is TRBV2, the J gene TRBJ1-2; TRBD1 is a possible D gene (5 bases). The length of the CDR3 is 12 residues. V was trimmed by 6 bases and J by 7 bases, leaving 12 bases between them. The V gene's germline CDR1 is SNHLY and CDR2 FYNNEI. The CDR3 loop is CASRSRVFGYTF. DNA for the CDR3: TGTGCCAGCAGATCCAGGGTCTTTGGCTACACCTTC.

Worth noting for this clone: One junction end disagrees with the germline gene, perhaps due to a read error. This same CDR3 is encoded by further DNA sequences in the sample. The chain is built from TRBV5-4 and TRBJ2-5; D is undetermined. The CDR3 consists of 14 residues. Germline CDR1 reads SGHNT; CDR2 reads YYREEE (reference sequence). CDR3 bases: TGTGCCAGTAGCTTGGAGAGCTTCCAAGAGACCCAGTACTTC. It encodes CASSLESFQETQYF. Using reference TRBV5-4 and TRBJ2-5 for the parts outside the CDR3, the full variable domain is ETGVTQSPTHLIKTRGQQVTLRCSSQSGHNTVSWYQQALGQGPQFIFQYYREEENGRGNFPPRFSGLQFPNYSSELNVNALELDDSALYLCASSLESFQETQYFGPGTRLLVL.

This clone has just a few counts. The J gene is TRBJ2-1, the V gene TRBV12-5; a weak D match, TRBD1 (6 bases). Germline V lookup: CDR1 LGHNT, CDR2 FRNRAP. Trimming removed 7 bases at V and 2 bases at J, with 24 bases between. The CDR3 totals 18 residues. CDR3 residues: CASAPAQHTGFPYNEQFF. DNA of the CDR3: TGTGCTAGTGCCCCGGCTCAGCACACAGGGTTTCCCTACAATGAGCAGTTCTTC.

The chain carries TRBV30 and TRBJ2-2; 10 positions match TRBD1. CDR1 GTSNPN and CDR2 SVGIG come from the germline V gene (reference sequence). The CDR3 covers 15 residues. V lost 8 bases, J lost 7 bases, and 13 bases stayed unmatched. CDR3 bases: TGTGCCCGGACGGTGACAGGGGGCGAGAACGGGGAGCTGTTTTTT. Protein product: CARTVTGGENGELFF.

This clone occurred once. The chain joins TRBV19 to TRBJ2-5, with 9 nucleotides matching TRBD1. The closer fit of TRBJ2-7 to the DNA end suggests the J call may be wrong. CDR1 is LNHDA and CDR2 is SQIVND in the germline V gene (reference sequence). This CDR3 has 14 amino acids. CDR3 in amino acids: CASSIGTGPYEQYF. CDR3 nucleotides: TGTGCCAGTAGTATTGGGACAGGGCCCTACGAGCAGTACTTC.

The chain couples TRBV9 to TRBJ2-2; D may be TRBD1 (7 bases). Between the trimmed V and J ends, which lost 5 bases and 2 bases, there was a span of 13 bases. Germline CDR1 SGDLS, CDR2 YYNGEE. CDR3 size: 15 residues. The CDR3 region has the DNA TGTGCCAGCAGGGGCGGGACAGCCAACACCGGGGAGCTGTTTTTT. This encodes CASRGGTANTGELFF.

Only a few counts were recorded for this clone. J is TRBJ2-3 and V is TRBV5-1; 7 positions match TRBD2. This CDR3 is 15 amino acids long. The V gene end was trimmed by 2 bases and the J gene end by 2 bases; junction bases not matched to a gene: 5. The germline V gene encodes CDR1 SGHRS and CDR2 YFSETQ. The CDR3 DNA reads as TGCGCCAGCAGCTTAGGGGAGGGCCTCACAGATACGCAGTATTTT. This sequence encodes CASSLGEGLTDTQYF.

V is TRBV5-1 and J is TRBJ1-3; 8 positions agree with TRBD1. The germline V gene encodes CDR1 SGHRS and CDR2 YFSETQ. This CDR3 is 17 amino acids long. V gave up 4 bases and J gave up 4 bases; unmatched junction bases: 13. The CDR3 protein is CASSRLAQGAPGNTIYF. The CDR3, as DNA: TGCGCCAGCAGCCGGTTAGCGCAGGGGGCGCCGGGAAACACCATATATTTT. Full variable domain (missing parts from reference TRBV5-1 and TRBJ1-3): KAGVTQTPRYLIKTRGQQVTLSCSPISGHRSVSWYQQTPGQGLQFLFEYFSETQRNKGNFPGRFSGRQFSNSRSEMNVSTLELGDSALYLCASSRLAQGAPGNTIYFGEGSWLTVV.

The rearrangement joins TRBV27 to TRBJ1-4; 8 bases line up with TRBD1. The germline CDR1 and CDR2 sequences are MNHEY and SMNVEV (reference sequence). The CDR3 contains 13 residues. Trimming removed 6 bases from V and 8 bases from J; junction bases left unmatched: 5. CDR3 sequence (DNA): TGTGCCAGCAGCAACAGGGGGGTCGAAAAACTGTTTTTT. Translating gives CASSNRGVEKLFF.

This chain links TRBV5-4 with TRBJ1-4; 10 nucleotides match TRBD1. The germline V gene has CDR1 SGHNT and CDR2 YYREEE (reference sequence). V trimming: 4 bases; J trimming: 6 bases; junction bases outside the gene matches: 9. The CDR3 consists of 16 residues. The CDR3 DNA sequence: TGTGCCAGCAGCCATTCGTCCGGGACAGGGGATGAAAAACTGTTTTTT. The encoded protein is CASSHSSGTGDEKLFF.

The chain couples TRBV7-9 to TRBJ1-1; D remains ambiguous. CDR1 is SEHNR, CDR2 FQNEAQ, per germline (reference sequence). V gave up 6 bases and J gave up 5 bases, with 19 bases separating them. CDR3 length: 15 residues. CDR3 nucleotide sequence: TGTGCCAGCAGACTAACCGACTCGGGAGTGACTGAAGCTTTCTTT. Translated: CASRLTDSGVTEAFF.

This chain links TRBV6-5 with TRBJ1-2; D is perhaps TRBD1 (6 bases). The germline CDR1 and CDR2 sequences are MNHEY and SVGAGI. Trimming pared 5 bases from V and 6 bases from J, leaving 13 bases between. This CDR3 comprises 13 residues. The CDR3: CASSLDRKNGYTF. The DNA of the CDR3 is TGTGCCAGCAGTCTCGACAGGAAAAATGGCTACACCTTC.

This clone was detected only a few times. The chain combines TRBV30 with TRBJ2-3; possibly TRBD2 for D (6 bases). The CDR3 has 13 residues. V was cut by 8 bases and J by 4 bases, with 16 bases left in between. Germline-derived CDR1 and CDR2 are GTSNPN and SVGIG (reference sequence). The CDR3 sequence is CAGSVGSPDTQYF. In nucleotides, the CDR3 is TGTGCCGGGTCTGTCGGGAGCCCAGATACGCAGTATTTT.

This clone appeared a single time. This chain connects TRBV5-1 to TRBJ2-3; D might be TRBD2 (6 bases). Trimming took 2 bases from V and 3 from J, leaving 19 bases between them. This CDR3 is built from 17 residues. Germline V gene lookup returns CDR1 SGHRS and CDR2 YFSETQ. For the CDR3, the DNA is TGCGCCAGCAGCTTTGGTAGGGCTAGCGCGCAGACAGATACGCAGTATTTT. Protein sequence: CASSFGRASAQTDTQYF.

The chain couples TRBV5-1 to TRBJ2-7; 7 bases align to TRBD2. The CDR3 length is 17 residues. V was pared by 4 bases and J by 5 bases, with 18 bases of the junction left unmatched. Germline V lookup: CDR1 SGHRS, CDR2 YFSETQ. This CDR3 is CASSPSLLTSELHEQYF. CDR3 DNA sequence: TGCGCCAGCAGCCCAAGTTTATTAACTAGCGAGCTCCACGAGCAGTACTTC.

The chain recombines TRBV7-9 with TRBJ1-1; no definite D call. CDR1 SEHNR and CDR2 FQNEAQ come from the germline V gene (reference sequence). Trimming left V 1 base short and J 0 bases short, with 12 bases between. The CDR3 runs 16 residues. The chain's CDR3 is CASSLVGGRMNTEAFF. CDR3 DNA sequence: TGTGCCAGCAGCTTAGTCGGCGGGCGTATGAACACTGAAGCTTTCTTT. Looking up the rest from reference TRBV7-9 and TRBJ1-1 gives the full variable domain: DTGVSQNPRHKITKRGQNVTFRCDPISEHNRLYWYRQTLGQGPEFLTYFQNEAQLEKSRLLSDRFSAERPKGSFSTLEIQRTEQGDSAMYLCASSLVGGRMNTEAFFGQGTRLTVV.